These 9 T cell receptor beta chains were sequenced from one sample in a study of blood T cell repertoires in COVID-19. Profiled with immunoSEQ multiplex PCR; TCRdb holds only in-frame clones, not every one. The repertoire holds around 450,000 clones, with about 89% as singletons. Sequenced: peripheral blood. These receptors were taken from a woman aged 30 to 39 with acute or convalescent COVID-19.

This clone has only one observation. The gene calls are TRBV7-9 and TRBJ1-3; no clear D. The CDR3 spans 13 residues. The germline V gene encodes CDR1 SEHNR and CDR2 FQNEAQ (reference sequence). Trimming took 6 bases from V and 3 from J, leaving 9 bases between them. The CDR3 spells CASRLNSGNTIYF. For the CDR3, the DNA is TGTGCCAGCAGGTTAAACAGTGGAAACACCATATATTTT.

The chain carries TRBV14 and TRBJ2-7; 9 positions match TRBD2. The germline V gene has CDR1 SGHDN and CDR2 FVKESK. Trimming took 4 bases from V and 5 from J; bases not matched to a gene: 6. The CDR3 is made up of 14 amino acids. The CDR3 bases are TGTGCCAGCAGCCCGATAGCGGGGGTAGACGAGCAGTACTTC. Its protein is CASSPIAGVDEQYF.

This clone was counted once. This chain connects TRBV5-4 to TRBJ2-1, with a weak D call TRBD2 (6 bases). The V end lost 4 bases, the J end lost 7 bases, and 9 bases lay between the germline ends. The CDR3 has 12 amino acids. Germline-derived CDR1 and CDR2 are SGHNT and YYREEE (reference sequence). Here the CDR3 reads CASSGRENEQFF. CDR3 coding DNA: TGTGCCAGCAGCGGTCGGGAGAATGAGCAGTTCTTC.

In nucleotides, the CDR3 is TGTGCCAGCAGGAATTGGACTCTTGAACGAACCCAGTACTTC. Protein sequence: CASRNWTLERTQYF. The chain employs TRBV2 and TRBJ2-5; tentative D call: TRBD2 (5 bases). The CDR3 is made up of 14 amino acids. Germline CDR1 is SNHLY and CDR2 is FYNNEI. V was clipped by 6 bases and J by 8 bases, with 19 bases between them.

The chain links TRBV15 to TRBJ1-2, with 11 bases that match TRBD1. The germline gives CDR1 LNHNV, CDR2 YYDKDF (reference sequence). This CDR3 spans 14 amino acids. Germline trimming cut 5 bases from V and 8 bases from J; bases unmatched to any gene: 7. The CDR3 DNA is TGTGCCACCAGCGGCGGACAGGGGGCCGGAGGCTACACCTTC. Amino acid sequence: CATSGGQGAGGYTF.

The gene calls are TRBV3-1 (or the pseudogene TRBV3-2) and TRBJ2-5, with TRBD2 matching over 10 bases. J lost 2 bases, V lost 1 base, and 7 bases had no gene match. The CDR3 is 17 amino acids. Germline values: CDR1 LGHDT, CDR2 YNNKEL (reference sequence). In DNA, the CDR3 is TGTGCCAGCAGCCAAGCCCTGGTAGCGGGGGGACAAGAGACCCAGTACTTC. It codes for CASSQALVAGGQETQYF.

The chain carries TRBV19 and TRBJ2-5; the D gene is possibly TRBD2 (6 bases). The CDR3 totals 15 residues. V was pared by 3 bases and J by 4 bases, with 15 bases between. Germline CDR1 reads LNHDA; CDR2 reads SQIVND (reference sequence). CDR3 coding DNA: TGTGCCAGTAGTATTGGGGGGAAGGGGAGAGAGACCCAGTACTTC. Its translation is CASSIGGKGRETQYF.

This chain's CDR3 is CATLGTGKNSPLHF. DNA of the CDR3: TGTGCCACCCTAGGGACAGGGAAAAATTCACCCCTCCACTTT. The chain has TRBV6-5 and TRBJ1-6; 9 nucleotides agree with TRBD1. Germline V gene data show CDR1 as MNHEY and CDR2 as SVGAGI. Trimming cost V 10 bases and J 7 bases; bases outside gene matches: 8. The CDR3 totals 14 residues.

For the CDR3, the DNA is TGTGCCAGCAGTTTTTCGAGGGCCTCAAATCAGCCCCAGCATTTT. Its protein is CASSFSRASNQPQHF. The chain has TRBV27 and TRBJ1-5; no reliable D call. The CDR3 spans 15 residues. In germline, CDR1 is MNHEY, CDR2 SMNVEV (reference sequence). Trimming took 3 bases from V and 4 from J, leaving 13 bases between them.